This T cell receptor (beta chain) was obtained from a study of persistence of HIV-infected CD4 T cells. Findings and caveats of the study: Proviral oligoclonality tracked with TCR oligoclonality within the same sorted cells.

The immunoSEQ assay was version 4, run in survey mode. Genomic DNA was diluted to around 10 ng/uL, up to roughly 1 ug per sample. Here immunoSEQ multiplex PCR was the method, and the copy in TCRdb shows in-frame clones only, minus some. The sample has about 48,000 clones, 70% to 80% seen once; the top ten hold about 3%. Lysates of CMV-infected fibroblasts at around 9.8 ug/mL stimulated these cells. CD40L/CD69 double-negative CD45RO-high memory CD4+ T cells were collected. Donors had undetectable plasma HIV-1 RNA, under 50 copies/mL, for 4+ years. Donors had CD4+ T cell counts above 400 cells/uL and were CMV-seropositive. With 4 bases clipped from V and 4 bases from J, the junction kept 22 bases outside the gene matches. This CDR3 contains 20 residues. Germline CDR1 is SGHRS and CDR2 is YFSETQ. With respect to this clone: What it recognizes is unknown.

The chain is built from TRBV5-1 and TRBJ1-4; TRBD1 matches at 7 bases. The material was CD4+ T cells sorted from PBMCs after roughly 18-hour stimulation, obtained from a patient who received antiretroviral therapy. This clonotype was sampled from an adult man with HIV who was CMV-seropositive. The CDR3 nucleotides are TGCGCCAGCAGCCCCCGGGCCAGGGGGGAGACAAGGGGGGTTAATGAAAAACTGTTTTTT. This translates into CASSPRARGETRGVNEKLFF. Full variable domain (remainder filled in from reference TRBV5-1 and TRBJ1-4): KAGVTQTPRYLIKTRGQQVTLSCSPISGHRSVSWYQQTPGQGLQFLFEYFSETQRNKGNFPGRFSGRQFSNSRSEMNVSTLELGDSALYLCASSPRARGETRGVNEKLFFGSGTQLSVL.